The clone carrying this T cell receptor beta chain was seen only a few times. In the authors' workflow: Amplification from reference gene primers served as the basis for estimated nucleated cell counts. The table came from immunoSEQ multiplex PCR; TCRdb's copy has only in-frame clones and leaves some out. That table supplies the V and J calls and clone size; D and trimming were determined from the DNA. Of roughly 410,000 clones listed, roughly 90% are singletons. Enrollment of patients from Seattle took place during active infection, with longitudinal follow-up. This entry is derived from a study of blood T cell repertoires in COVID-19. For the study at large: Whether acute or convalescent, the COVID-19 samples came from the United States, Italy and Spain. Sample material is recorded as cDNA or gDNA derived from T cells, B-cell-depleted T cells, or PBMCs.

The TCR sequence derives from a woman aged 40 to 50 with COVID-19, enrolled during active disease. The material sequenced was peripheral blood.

The CDR3 here is CASRPGQAYEQYF. DNA of the CDR3: TGTGCCAGCAGACCAGGACAGGCCTACGAGCAGTACTTC. The chain employs TRBV6-5 and TRBJ2-7; 7 nucleotides line up with TRBD1. This CDR3 is built from 13 residues. The junction had 4 bases not matched to a gene; V was cut back by 6 bases and J by 2 bases. CDR1 and CDR2 from the germline V gene are MNHEY and SVGAGI.